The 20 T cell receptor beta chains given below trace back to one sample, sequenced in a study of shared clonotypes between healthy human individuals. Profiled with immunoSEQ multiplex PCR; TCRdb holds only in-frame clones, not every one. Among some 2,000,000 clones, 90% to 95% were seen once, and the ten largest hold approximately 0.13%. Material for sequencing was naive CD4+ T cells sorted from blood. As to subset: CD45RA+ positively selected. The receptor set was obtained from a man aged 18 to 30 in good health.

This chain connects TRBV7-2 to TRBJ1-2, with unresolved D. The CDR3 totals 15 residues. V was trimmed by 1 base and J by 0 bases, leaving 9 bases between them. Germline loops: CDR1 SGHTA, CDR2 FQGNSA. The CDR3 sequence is CASSLGSVTNYGYTF. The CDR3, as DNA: TGTGCCAGCAGCTTAGGTTCAGTGACTAACTATGGCTACACCTTC.

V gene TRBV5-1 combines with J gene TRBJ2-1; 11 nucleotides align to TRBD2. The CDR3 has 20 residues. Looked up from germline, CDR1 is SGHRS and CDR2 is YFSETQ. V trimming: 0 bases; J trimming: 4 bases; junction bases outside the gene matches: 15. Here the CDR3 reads CASSLAMGLAGGIEYNEQFF. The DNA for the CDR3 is TGCGCCAGCAGCTTGGCAATGGGGCTAGCGGGAGGAATAGAATACAATGAGCAGTTCTTC.

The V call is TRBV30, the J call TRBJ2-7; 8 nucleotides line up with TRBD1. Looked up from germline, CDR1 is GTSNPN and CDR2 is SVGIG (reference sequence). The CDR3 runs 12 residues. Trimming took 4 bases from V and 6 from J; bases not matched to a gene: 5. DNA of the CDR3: TGTGCCTGGACCTACACAGGGGGCGAGCAGTACTTC. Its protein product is CAWTYTGGEQYF.

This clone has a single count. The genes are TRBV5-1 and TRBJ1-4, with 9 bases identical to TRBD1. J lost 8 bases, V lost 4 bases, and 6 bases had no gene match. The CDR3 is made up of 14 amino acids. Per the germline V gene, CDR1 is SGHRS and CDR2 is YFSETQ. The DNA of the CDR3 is TGCGCCAGCAGCATCGGACAGGGGAAAGAAAAACTGTTTTTT. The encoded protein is CASSIGQGKEKLFF.

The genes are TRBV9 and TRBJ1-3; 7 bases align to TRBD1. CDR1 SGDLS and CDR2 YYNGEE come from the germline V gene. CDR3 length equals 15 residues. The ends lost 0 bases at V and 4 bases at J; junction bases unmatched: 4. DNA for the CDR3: TGTGCCAGCAGCGTAGATCAGGGGGACGGAAACACCATATATTTT. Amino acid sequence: CASSVDQGDGNTIYF.

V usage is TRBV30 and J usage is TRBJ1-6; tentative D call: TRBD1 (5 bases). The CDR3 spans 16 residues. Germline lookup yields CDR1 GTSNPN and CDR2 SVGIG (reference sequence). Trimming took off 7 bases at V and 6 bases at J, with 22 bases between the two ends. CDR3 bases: TGTGCCTCCGATCGGGGGGTCACAGCAACTAATTCACCCCTCCACTTT. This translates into CASDRGVTATNSPLHF.

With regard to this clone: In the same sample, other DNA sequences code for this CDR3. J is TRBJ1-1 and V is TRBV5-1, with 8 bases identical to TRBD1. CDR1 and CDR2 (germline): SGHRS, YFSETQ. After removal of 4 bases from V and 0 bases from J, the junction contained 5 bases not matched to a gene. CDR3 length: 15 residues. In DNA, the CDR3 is TGCGCCAGCAGCCTACGGACAGGGCTGAACACTGAAGCTTTCTTT. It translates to CASSLRTGLNTEAFF.

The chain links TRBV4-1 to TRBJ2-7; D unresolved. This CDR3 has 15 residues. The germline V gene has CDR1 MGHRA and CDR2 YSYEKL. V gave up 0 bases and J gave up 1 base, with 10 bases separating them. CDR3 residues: CASSQDRDWSYEQYF. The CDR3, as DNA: TGCGCCAGCAGCCAAGATCGTGACTGGTCCTACGAGCAGTACTTC.

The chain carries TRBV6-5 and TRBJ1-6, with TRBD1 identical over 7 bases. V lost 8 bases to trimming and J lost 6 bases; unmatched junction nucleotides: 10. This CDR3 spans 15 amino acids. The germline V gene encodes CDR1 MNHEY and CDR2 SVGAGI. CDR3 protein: CASSPNRGLNSPLHF. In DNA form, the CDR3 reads TGTGCCAGCTCGCCGAACAGGGGCCTTAATTCACCCCTCCACTTT.

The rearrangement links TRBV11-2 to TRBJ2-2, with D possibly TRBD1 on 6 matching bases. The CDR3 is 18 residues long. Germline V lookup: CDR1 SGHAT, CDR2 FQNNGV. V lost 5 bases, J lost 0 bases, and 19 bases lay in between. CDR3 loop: CASSTPHDRFSNTGELFF. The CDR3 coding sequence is TGTGCCAGCAGCACCCCCCACGACAGGTTTTCGAACACCGGGGAGCTGTTTTTT. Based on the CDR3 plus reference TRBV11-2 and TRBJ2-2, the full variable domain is EAGVAQSPRYKIIEKRQSVAFWCNPISGHATLYWYQQILGQGPKLLIQFQNNGVVDDSQLPKDRFSAERLKGVDSTLKIQPAKLEDSAVYLCASSTPHDRFSNTGELFFGEGSRLTVL.

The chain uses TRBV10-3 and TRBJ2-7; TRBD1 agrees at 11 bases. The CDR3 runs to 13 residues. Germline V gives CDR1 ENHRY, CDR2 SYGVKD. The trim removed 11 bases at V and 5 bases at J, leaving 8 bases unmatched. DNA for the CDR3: TGTGCCTCGGGGACAGGGGGGGAGCACGAGCAGTACTTC. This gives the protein CASGTGGEHEQYF.

CDR3 DNA sequence: TGTGCCAGCAGCCCAAGACCGGGACAGGACGAAGCTTTCTTT. This sequence encodes CASSPRPGQDEAFF. The J gene is TRBJ1-1, the V gene TRBV7-2; TRBD1 aligns across 8 bases. Per the germline V gene, CDR1 is SGHTA and CDR2 is FQGNSA. CDR3 length: 14 amino acids. The trim removed 5 bases at V and 8 bases at J, leaving 10 bases unmatched.

In nucleotides, the CDR3 is TGTGCCAGCACTGCTCTCGGGGCATTTTATGGCTACACCTTC. It yields the protein CASTALGAFYGYTF. This chain connects TRBV5-5 to TRBJ1-2; D is possibly TRBD1 (5 bases). The CDR3 covers 14 residues. Germline V gives CDR1 SGHKS, CDR2 YYEKEE (reference sequence). Between the trimmed V and J ends, which lost 6 bases and 5 bases, there was a span of 17 bases.

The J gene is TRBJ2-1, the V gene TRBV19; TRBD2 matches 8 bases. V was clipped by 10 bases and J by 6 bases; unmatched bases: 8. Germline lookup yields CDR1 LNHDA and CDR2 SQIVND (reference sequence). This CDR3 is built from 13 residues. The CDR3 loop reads CATGTSSGNEQFF. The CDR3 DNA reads TGTGCCACGGGGACTAGTAGTGGCAATGAGCAGTTCTTC. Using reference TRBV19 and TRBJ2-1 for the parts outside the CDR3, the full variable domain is DGGITQSPKYLFRKEGQNVTLSCEQNLNHDAMYWYRQDPGQGLRLIYYSQIVNDFQKGDIAEGYSVSREKKESFPLTVTSAQKNPTAFYLCATGTSSGNEQFFGPGTRLTVL.

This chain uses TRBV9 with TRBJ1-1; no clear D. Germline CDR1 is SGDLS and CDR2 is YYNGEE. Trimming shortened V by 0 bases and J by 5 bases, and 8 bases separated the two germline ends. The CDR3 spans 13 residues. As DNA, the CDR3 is TGTGCCAGCAGCGTAGGGGTAGCTACTGAAGCTTTCTTT. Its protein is CASSVGVATEAFF. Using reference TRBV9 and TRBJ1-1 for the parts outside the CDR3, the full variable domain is DSGVTQTPKHLITATGQRVTLRCSPRSGDLSVYWYQQSLDQGLQFLIQYYNGEERAKGNILERFSAQQFPDLHSELNLSSLELGDSALYFCASSVGVATEAFFGQGTRLTVV.

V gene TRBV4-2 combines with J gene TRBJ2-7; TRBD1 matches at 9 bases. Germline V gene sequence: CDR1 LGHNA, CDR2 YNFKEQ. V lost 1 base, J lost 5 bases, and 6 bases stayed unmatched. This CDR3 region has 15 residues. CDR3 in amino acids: CASSQASGTGNEQYF. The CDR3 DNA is TGTGCCAGCAGCCAAGCCAGCGGGACAGGGAACGAGCAGTACTTC.

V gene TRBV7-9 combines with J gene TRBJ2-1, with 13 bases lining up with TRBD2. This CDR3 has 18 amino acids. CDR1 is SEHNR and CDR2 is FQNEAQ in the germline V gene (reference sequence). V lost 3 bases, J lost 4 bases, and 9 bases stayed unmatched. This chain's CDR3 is CASSLGQGLAGRYNEQFF. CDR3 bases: TGTGCCAGCAGCTTGGGACAGGGACTAGCGGGAAGATACAATGAGCAGTTCTTC.

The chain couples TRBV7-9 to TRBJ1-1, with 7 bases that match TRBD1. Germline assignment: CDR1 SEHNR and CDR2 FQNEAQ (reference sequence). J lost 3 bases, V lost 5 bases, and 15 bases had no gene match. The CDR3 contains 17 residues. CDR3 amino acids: CASSPDRDRYPYTEAFF. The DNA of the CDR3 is TGTGCCAGCAGCCCCGACCGGGACAGATATCCATACACTGAAGCTTTCTTT.

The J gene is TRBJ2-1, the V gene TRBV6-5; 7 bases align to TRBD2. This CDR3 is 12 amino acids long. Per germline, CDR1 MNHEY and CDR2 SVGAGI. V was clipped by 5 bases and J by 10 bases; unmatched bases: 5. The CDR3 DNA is TGTGCCAGCAGTCGAGAGCGGGGCGAGCAGTTCTTC. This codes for CASSRERGEQFF.

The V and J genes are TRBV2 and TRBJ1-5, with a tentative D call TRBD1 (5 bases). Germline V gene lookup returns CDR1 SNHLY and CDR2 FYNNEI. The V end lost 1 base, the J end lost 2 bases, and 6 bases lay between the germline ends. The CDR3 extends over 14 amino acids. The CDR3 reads CASSEGQRNQPQHF. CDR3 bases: TGTGCCAGCAGTGAAGGACAGCGCAATCAGCCCCAGCATTTT.